This T cell receptor (beta chain) came from a study of human T cells and chemical hapten exposure. There are many counts of this clonotype. Unique molecular identifiers were affixed to discrete cDNA molecules within the library. MiXCR, applied by TCRdb to the RACE reads, yields one record per CDR3 protein. The table includes some 100,000 distinct CDR3 sequences, less than 10% detected once. Time point defined: patch test 2, 6 weeks after DPC sensitization. Treatment reported: therapeutic diphenylcyclopropenone sensitization with weekly scalp DPC. This CDR3 has 14 amino acids. Germline CDR1 and CDR2: MGHRA and YSYEKL. V was clipped by 3 bases and J by 3 bases, with 12 bases between them.

The chain uses TRBV4-1 and TRBJ2-7; D is unclear. Specimen: whole blood, collected in connection with sensitization to the hapten diphenylcyclopropenone (DPC). This TCR derives from a middle-aged woman with alopecia areata. Some clones in this sample may be carry-over from other donors' samples. DNA for the CDR3: TGCGCCAGCAGCCACCCGGGCGGTTACTACGAGCAGTACTTC. Translating gives CASSHPGGYYEQYF.